Following are 2 T cell receptor beta chains from one sample sequenced in a study of cytomegalovirus exposure and HLA in healthy donors. Primers for the PCR totalled 60 Vbeta and 13 Jbeta. Here immunoSEQ multiplex PCR was the method, and the copy in TCRdb shows in-frame clones only, minus some. The sample has 80,000 to 95,000 clones, about two thirds seen once. Sequencing was carried out using PBMCs. The receptors stem from a human donor in good health.

CDR3 sequence: CASNPRRGTGNIQYF. Here the CDR3 DNA reads TGTGCCAGCAATCCTCGGCGGGGGACGGGGAACATTCAGTACTTC. The rearrangement links TRBV6-1 to TRBJ2-4; 7 bases align to TRBD2. With V trimmed by 7 bases and J by 7 bases, 13 bases remained unmatched. CDR3 size: 15 residues. The germline CDR1 and CDR2 sequences are MNHNS and SASEGT.

This sequence joins TRBV7-6 and TRBJ2-1; 11 positions agree with TRBD2. The germline gives CDR1 SGHVS, CDR2 FNYEAQ. V lost 1 base, J lost 8 bases, and 10 bases stayed unmatched. CDR3 size: 17 residues. The CDR3 here is CASSLGIAGGLVDEQFF. CDR3 nucleotides: TGTGCCAGCAGCTTAGGTATAGCGGGGGGGCTTGTCGATGAGCAGTTCTTC.